The next 14 T cell receptor beta chains were all read from a single sample in a study of vaccination effects on CD4 cells after COVID-19. Sequencing was preceded by expansion of antigen-specific CD4+ T cells with viral peptide pools in the ViraFEST assay. Culture proceeded for roughly ten days, and CD4+ T cells were then isolated. Participants each got two BNT162b2 or mRNA-1273 vaccine doses. The antigens these receptors bind are not known. Assay: immunoSEQ multiplex PCR; the TCRdb copy retains only in-frame clones and omits some. Of some 30,000 clones in the sample, roughly four fifths are singletons; the top ten hold 1.4% to 1.5%. The sample here was CD4+ T cells from PBMCs cultured with HCoV-NL63 spike peptides, taken after COVID-19 vaccination. These receptors came from a human donor who received a COVID-19 vaccine. Some clones in this sample may be carry-over from other donors' samples.

This clone appeared a few times. The chain is built from TRBV12-3 or TRBV12-4 and TRBJ1-2; maybe TRBD1 (5 bases). V dropped 3 bases and J dropped 4 bases, with 9 bases sitting between them. This CDR3 region has 13 residues. CDR3 loop: CASSFGQLYGYTF. The CDR3 region has the DNA TGTGCCAGCAGTTTCGGACAACTCTATGGCTACACCTTC.

This sequence joins TRBV9 and TRBJ1-4; TRBD1 might be the D (5 bases). Trimming pared 4 bases from V and 6 bases from J, leaving 19 bases between. Germline V gene data show CDR1 as SGDLS and CDR2 as YYNGEE. CDR3 length: 16 residues. CDR3 DNA sequence: TGTGCCAGCAGCTCCCGGGGGGGGGAGGCCCATGAAAAACTGTTTTTT. Residues: CASSSRGGEAHEKLFF.

The chain uses TRBV6-6 and TRBJ2-1, with D perhaps TRBD1 or TRBD2 (5 bases each). Germline assignment: CDR1 MNHNY and CDR2 SVGAGI (reference sequence). The CDR3 consists of 15 residues. The germline V and J ends were trimmed by 2 bases and 7 bases, with 15 bases remaining between them. CDR3 loop: CASSYAGTTVNEQFF. The CDR3 DNA reads as TGTGCCAGCAGTTACGCCGGGACCACAGTTAATGAGCAGTTCTTC.

J is TRBJ1-1 and V is TRBV10-1; D gene unclear. Germline V CDR1 and CDR2: WNHNN, SYGVQD (reference sequence). V lost 0 bases to trimming and J lost 1 base, with 6 bases between them. This CDR3 is 14 amino acids long. The CDR3 here is CASSESLGNTEAFF. CDR3 nucleotides: TGCGCCAGCAGTGAGTCTTTGGGGAACACTGAAGCTTTCTTT.

The chain carries TRBV28 and TRBJ1-1; TRBD1 aligns across 7 bases. CDR3 length: 13 amino acids. Unmatched junction bases numbered 8, after V lost 8 bases and J lost 5 bases. Germline CDR1 and CDR2: MDHEN and SYDVKM. The CDR3 DNA reads as TGTGCCAGCTCACAGGGGACGGAAACTGAAGCTTTCTTT. Translated: CASSQGTETEAFF.

V is TRBV6-4 and J is TRBJ2-7; the D gene is possibly TRBD1 (6 bases). The germline V and J ends were trimmed by 5 bases and 7 bases, with 12 bases remaining between them. The CDR3 runs 12 residues. CDR1 is MRHNA and CDR2 is SNTAGT in the germline V gene. CDR3 coding DNA: TGTGCCAGCAGTTCGGACAGACCGGAGCAGTACGTC. Amino acid sequence: CASSSDRPEQYV.

CDR3 coding DNA: TGCGCCAGCAGCTGGGACAGTCAGGGTAACTATGGCTACACCTTC. Protein product: CASSWDSQGNYGYTF. The V gene is TRBV5-1, the J gene TRBJ1-2; 7 nucleotides line up with TRBD1. In germline, CDR1 is SGHRS, CDR2 YFSETQ. The CDR3 spans 15 residues. J was trimmed by 1 base and V by 3 bases; bases with no gene match: 6.

CDR3 coding DNA: TGCGCCAGCAGCTTAACCCAGGGGGCTCTCGGAGGAAACACCATATATTTT. Translating gives CASSLTQGALGGNTIYF. The chain uses TRBV5-1 and TRBJ1-3, with TRBD1 matching over 8 bases. CDR3 size: 17 residues. Germline values: CDR1 SGHRS, CDR2 YFSETQ. J lost 4 bases, V lost 2 bases, and 11 bases had no gene match.

V is TRBV6-5 and J is TRBJ1-2, with D possibly TRBD1 on 6 matching bases. This CDR3 is 13 amino acids long. The germline V and J ends were trimmed by 6 bases and 7 bases, with 15 bases remaining between them. Per the germline V gene, CDR1 is MNHEY and CDR2 is SVGAGI. CDR3 sequence: CASSPGVIGGYTF. The CDR3 DNA is TGTGCCAGCAGCCCAGGGGTTATAGGTGGCTACACCTTC.

The chain joins TRBV18 to TRBJ2-1; 7 nucleotides align to TRBD1. The CDR3 covers 14 residues. Germline CDR1 KGHSH, CDR2 LQKENI. V was clipped by 3 bases and J by 13 bases; unmatched bases: 12. The CDR3 sequence is CASSPAQQGRAQFF. The CDR3 coding sequence is TGTGCCAGCTCACCGGCACAACAGGGGAGAGCCCAGTTCTTC.

The chain has TRBV5-4 and TRBJ2-3; TRBD1 agrees at 7 bases. CDR3 length: 15 amino acids. Germline assignment: CDR1 SGHNT and CDR2 YYREEE (reference sequence). The ends lost 5 bases at V and 3 bases at J; junction bases unmatched: 9. In DNA form, the CDR3 reads TGTGCCAGCAGTTCGCTCTACAGGGGAACAGATACGCAGTATTTT. This gives the protein CASSSLYRGTDTQYF. The full variable domain, completed using reference TRBV5-4 and TRBJ2-3, is ETGVTQSPTHLIKTRGQQVTLRCSSQSGHNTVSWYQQALGQGPQFIFQYYREEENGRGNFPPRFSGLQFPNYSSELNVNALELDDSALYLCASSSLYRGTDTQYFGPGTRLTVL.

The J gene is TRBJ1-1, the V gene TRBV5-4; no firm D call. V lost 4 bases and J 9 bases, leaving 16 bases between the germline ends. The CDR3 is made up of 13 amino acids. Germline values: CDR1 SGHNT, CDR2 YYREEE (reference sequence). The CDR3 DNA follows: TGTGCCAGCAGCACCCGGACGGCGCAGCAAGCTTTCTTT. It codes for CASSTRTAQQAFF.

This clone was seen once. The CDR3 nucleotides are TGTGCCAGCAGCAGTGGGACTAGCGGGGGCTACTCCTACAATGAGCAGTTCTTC. It specifies CASSSGTSGGYSYNEQFF. The chain is built from TRBV5-4 and TRBJ2-1, with 14 bases fitting TRBD2. Germline CDR1 is SGHNT and CDR2 is YYREEE (reference sequence). The CDR3 spans 18 residues. The V gene end was trimmed by 4 bases and the J gene end by 0 bases; junction bases not matched to a gene: 6.

This chain links TRBV12-3 or TRBV12-4 with TRBJ1-1; tentatively, D is TRBD1 (6 bases). V gave up 8 bases and J gave up 6 bases, with 16 bases separating them. There are 13 residues in the CDR3. CDR3 coding DNA: TGTGCCAGCCTAGGGGGGGTCGGGGCTGAAGCTTTCTTT. Translation gives CASLGGVGAEAFF.